The next 19 T cell receptor beta chains were all read from a single sample in a study of T cell responses to AZD1222 COVID-19 vaccine (dated by TCRdb to the early 2020s). The method was the immunoSEQ multiplex PCR assay. In TCRdb, the immuneACCESS table is reduced to in-frame sequences with V and J assigned. These tables do not hold every clone; where another copy was compared, an unresolved V gene accounts for under half, and the others remain unexplained. Across this sample there are around 100,000 clones, with 90% seen only once. 4% to 5.5% of the sample goes to the ten largest clones. The label giving this sample's time point can be read as: baseline before first vaccination. The material sequenced was peripheral blood, taken on day 0 of AZD1222 vaccination. The receptors were sampled from an adult in good health.

The chain couples TRBV30 to TRBJ2-1; 8 bases fit TRBD2. The ends lost 0 bases at V and 4 bases at J; junction bases unmatched: 5. The CDR3 runs 15 residues. Germline CDR1 reads GTSNPN; CDR2 reads SVGIG (reference sequence). The CDR3 DNA is TGTGCCTGGAGTGTGGGTCTAGCGGGTTACAATGAGCAGTTCTTC. It yields the protein CAWSVGLAGYNEQFF.

This chain uses TRBV18 with TRBJ1-5, with a tentative D call TRBD1 (5 bases). The CDR3 has 15 amino acids. Germline assignment: CDR1 KGHSH and CDR2 LQKENI. V was cut by 3 bases and J by 7 bases, with 16 bases left in between. The CDR3 sequence is CASSPVAGNKQPQHF. The DNA of the CDR3 is TGTGCCAGCTCACCGGTGGCAGGGAATAAACAGCCCCAGCATTTT.

The J gene is TRBJ2-7, the V gene TRBV19; 7 bases are shared with TRBD1. From germline, CDR1 is LNHDA and CDR2 SQIVND (reference sequence). The junction had 5 bases not matched to a gene; V was cut back by 3 bases and J by 0 bases. This CDR3 is built from 15 residues. CDR3 bases: TGTGCCAGTAGTATTGGACAGGCCCACTCCTACGAGCAGTACTTC. Protein: CASSIGQAHSYEQYF.

The chain links TRBV4-1 to TRBJ1-1, with a weak D call TRBD1 (5 bases). V shed 2 bases and J shed 0 bases, with 19 bases lying between them. The CDR3 contains 18 residues. CDR1 and CDR2 from the germline V gene are MGHRA and YSYEKL. The CDR3 region has the DNA TGCGCCAGCAGCCAATTCCCTGGTTTGGGGCCTATGAACACTGAAGCTTTCTTT. Encoded protein: CASSQFPGLGPMNTEAFF.

This clone was seen a single time. V and J are TRBV15 and TRBJ1-2; TRBD1 is a possible D gene (6 bases). Germline V gene lookup returns CDR1 LNHNV and CDR2 YYDKDF (reference sequence). V was cut by 4 bases and J by 0 bases, with 12 bases left in between. This CDR3 has 15 amino acids. The CDR3 loop is CATSKDRNANYGYTF. CDR3 DNA: TGTGCCACCAGCAAAGACAGGAACGCTAACTATGGCTACACCTTC.

The rearrangement joins TRBV6-5 to TRBJ1-1, with 7 nucleotides matching TRBD1. With 5 bases clipped from V and 8 bases from J, the junction kept 14 bases outside the gene matches. The CDR3 runs to 15 residues. From germline, CDR1 is MNHEY and CDR2 SVGAGI. This chain's CDR3 is CASSPLGTPDREAFF. The CDR3 bases are TGTGCCAGCAGTCCCCTCGGGACTCCGGACAGGGAAGCTTTCTTT.

This clone was seen only once. J is TRBJ2-7 and V is TRBV7-2, with no clear D. The germline V gene encodes CDR1 SGHTA and CDR2 FQGNSA. CDR3 length equals 13 residues. Trimming cost V 5 bases and J 4 bases, with 12 bases left between them. CDR3 sequence (DNA): TGTGCCAGCAGCCCGTGGGTAGGGTACGAGCAGTACTTC. It yields the protein CASSPWVGYEQYF.

The J gene is TRBJ1-1, the V gene TRBV5-5; D not resolved. Germline loops: CDR1 SGHKS, CDR2 YYEKEE (reference sequence). V was shortened by 4 bases and J by 1 base, with 11 bases between the two germline ends. The CDR3 loop spans 14 amino acids. The CDR3 coding sequence is TGTGCCAGCAGCACCTCTCATAGGAACACTGAAGCTTTCTTT. Translated: CASSTSHRNTEAFF.

The V gene is TRBV7-9, the J gene TRBJ1-2; D ambiguous. This CDR3 has 13 amino acids. Trimming removed 5 bases at V and 5 bases at J, with 12 bases between. The germline V gene encodes CDR1 SEHNR and CDR2 FQNEAQ (reference sequence). The CDR3 sequence: CASSPELGYGYTF. CDR3 nucleotide sequence: TGTGCCAGCAGCCCCGAGCTTGGGTATGGCTACACCTTC. Supplemented by reference TRBV7-9 and TRBJ1-2, the full variable domain reads DTGVSQNPRHKITKRGQNVTFRCDPISEHNRLYWYRQTLGQGPEFLTYFQNEAQLEKSRLLSDRFSAERPKGSFSTLEIQRTEQGDSAMYLCASSPELGYGYTFGSGTRLTVV.

The V gene is TRBV10-1, the J gene TRBJ2-1; 7 bases map to TRBD2. This CDR3 contains 16 residues. The germline gives CDR1 WNHNN, CDR2 SYGVQD (reference sequence). The junction had 16 bases not matched to a gene; V was cut back by 6 bases and J by 8 bases. The CDR3 nucleotides read TGCGCCAGCAGCCCCGGTGTGGGAGGGGCGTGGGATGAGCAGTTCTTC. Its translation is CASSPGVGGAWDEQFF.

This clone appeared a single time. The V and J genes are TRBV7-9 and TRBJ2-1; maybe TRBD2 (6 bases). The CDR3 runs to 15 residues. CDR1 SEHNR and CDR2 FQNEAQ come from the germline V gene (reference sequence). V was pared by 3 bases and J by 2 bases, with 11 bases between. The CDR3 sequence: CASSLGSGPYNEQFF. In nucleotides, the CDR3 is TGTGCCAGCAGCTTGGGCAGCGGGCCCTACAATGAGCAGTTCTTC.

This clone has just a few counts. The rearrangement joins TRBV9 to TRBJ2-1, with D perhaps matching TRBD2 (6 bases). V dropped 0 bases and J dropped 3 bases, with 13 bases sitting between them. The CDR3 is 16 amino acids. Per germline, CDR1 SGDLS and CDR2 YYNGEE. DNA of the CDR3: TGTGCCAGCAGCGTAGACTCGGGGGAGCACTACAATGAGCAGTTCTTC. Amino acids: CASSVDSGEHYNEQFF.

V usage is TRBV6-4 and J usage is TRBJ2-1; 11 bases are a match to TRBD2. This CDR3 is built from 15 residues. V trimming: 4 bases; J trimming: 4 bases; junction bases outside the gene matches: 3. CDR1 and CDR2 from the germline V gene are MRHNA and SNTAGT. The DNA of the CDR3 is TGTGCCAGCAGTGCTAGCGGGGGGCCATACAATGAGCAGTTCTTC. It encodes CASSASGGPYNEQFF.

This clone was counted between two and nine times. The chain couples TRBV12-3 or TRBV12-4 to TRBJ2-2; unclear D gene. This CDR3 is built from 13 residues. Trimming removed 6 bases at V and 6 bases at J, with 11 bases between. The CDR3 DNA reads TGTGCCAGCAGCCAGCGCGGCCCCGGGGAGCTGTTTTTT. Translation gives CASSQRGPGELFF.

V and J are TRBV6-5 and TRBJ2-3; 8 bases fit TRBD1. The germline V gene encodes CDR1 MNHEY and CDR2 SVGAGI. The CDR3 loop spans 14 amino acids. The junction had 8 bases not matched to a gene; V was cut back by 5 bases and J by 7 bases. CDR3 nucleotides: TGTGCCAGCAGTCGTAGAGACAGGGGCAATACGCAGTATTTT. It yields the protein CASSRRDRGNTQYF.

The chain combines TRBV5-1 with TRBJ2-6, with TRBD1 identical over 9 bases. This CDR3 is 17 amino acids long. Unmatched junction bases numbered 7, after V lost 4 bases and J lost 2 bases. Germline CDR1 and CDR2: SGHRS and YFSETQ. The CDR3 DNA reads TGCGCCAGCAGCCCGTCACAGGGGGCGCCTGGGGCCAACGTCCTGACTTTC. Encoded protein: CASSPSQGAPGANVLTF.

This sequence joins TRBV4-1 and TRBJ2-1, with 8 bases that match TRBD2. The junction had 11 bases not matched to a gene; V was cut back by 4 bases and J by 9 bases. This CDR3 is built from 15 residues. In germline, CDR1 is MGHRA, CDR2 YSYEKL. The CDR3 region has the DNA TGCGCCAGCAGCCTCCGGGGAGCGGGGGAAAGTGAGCAGTTCTTC. Protein product: CASSLRGAGESEQFF.

The chain is built from TRBV10-3 and TRBJ1-5; D is unclear. With 2 bases removed from V and 5 bases from J, the gap between germline ends came to 4 bases. This CDR3 is 12 amino acids long. Per germline, CDR1 ENHRY and CDR2 SYGVKD. CDR3 protein: CAISEPDQPQHF. The CDR3 DNA is TGTGCCATCAGTGAGCCAGATCAGCCCCAGCATTTT.

This chain connects TRBV7-2 to TRBJ2-5; TRBD1 matches at 11 bases. The CDR3 is 15 residues long. Germline-derived CDR1 and CDR2 are SGHTA and FQGNSA. Losses at the gene ends were 2 bases for V and 5 bases for J; bases not matched to a gene: 4. In DNA, the CDR3 is TGTGCCAGCAGCTTACCGGGACAGGGGGGGGAGACCCAGTACTTC. Translated: CASSLPGQGGETQYF. Supplemented by reference TRBV7-2 and TRBJ2-5, the full variable domain reads GAGVSQSPSNKVTEKGKDVELRCDPISGHTALYWYRQSLGQGLEFLIYFQGNSAPDKSGLPSDRFSAERTGGSVSTLTIQRTQQEDSAVYLCASSLPGQGGETQYFGPGTRLLVL.